This TCR beta chain is from a study of blood T cell repertoires in COVID-19. Germline V lookup: CDR1 MGHDK, CDR2 SYGVNS. This CDR3 region has 13 residues. V was clipped by 8 bases and J by 6 bases; unmatched bases: 7. Sequencing used immunoSEQ multiplex PCR; TCRdb keeps in-frame clones, though not all of them. The sample consists of under 250,000 clones, 75% to 90% of them appearing once. The chain uses TRBV25-1 and TRBJ1-5; 7 bases agree with TRBD1. Sequenced material: peripheral blood. The sequence derives from a man under 40 with COVID-19, enrolled during active disease. The CDR3 protein is CASLGTAGQPQHF. The CDR3, as DNA: TGTGCCAGCCTTGGGACAGCCGGTCAGCCCCAGCATTTT.